These 19 T cell receptor beta chains were all obtained from the same sample, sequenced in a study of OX40 agonist ivuxolimab in advanced cancers. The data were produced by immunoSEQ multiplex PCR, yet TCRdb's version contains in-frame clones alone and is incomplete. The sample shows about 43,000 clones, 70% to 90% of them seen only once. The input for sequencing was CD4+ or CD8+ T cells sorted from blood, taken in a trial of the OX40 agonist ivuxolimab. The receptors were sampled from an adult with an advanced solid tumor such as melanoma, head and neck, liver or kidney cancer.

This clone was detected a few times. This chain links TRBV7-9 with TRBJ2-7, with 8 positions matching TRBD1. This CDR3 comprises 14 residues. Germline V CDR1 and CDR2: SEHNR, FQNEAQ (reference sequence). V gave up 0 bases and J gave up 6 bases; unmatched junction bases: 4. CDR3 sequence reads: CASSLASQGAEQYF. The CDR3 nucleotides read TGTGCCAGCAGCTTAGCGTCCCAGGGGGCCGAGCAGTACTTC.

The chain couples TRBV27 to TRBJ2-7; 11 bases map to TRBD2. There are 11 residues in the CDR3. The germline V gene encodes CDR1 MNHEY and CDR2 SMNVEV (reference sequence). V shed 9 bases, J shed 7 bases, and the junction held 2 bases outside the gene matches. CDR3 region: CASSGGDEQYV. CDR3 nucleotides: TGTGCCAGTAGCGGGGGGGATGAGCAGTACGTC.

The rearrangement joins TRBV7-8 to TRBJ1-4; 7 bases line up with TRBD1. The CDR3 covers 15 residues. V was pared by 8 bases and J by 0 bases, with 6 bases of the junction left unmatched. Germline V gene sequence: CDR1 SGHVS, CDR2 FQNEAQ. This CDR3 reads CASRRDSATNEKLFF. In nucleotides, the CDR3 is TGTGCCAGCCGACGGGACAGCGCAACTAATGAAAAACTGTTTTTT.

The V call is TRBV2, the J call TRBJ2-3; D not certain. Deletions cut 4 bases from V and 3 bases from J, with 8 bases between. The CDR3 is made up of 13 amino acids. CDR1 is SNHLY, CDR2 FYNNEI, per germline. CDR3 loop: CASSGSATDTQYF. In DNA, the CDR3 is TGTGCCAGCAGTGGGTCAGCAACAGATACGCAGTATTTT. Full variable domain (missing parts from reference TRBV2 and TRBJ2-3): EPEVTQTPSHQVTQMGQEVILRCVPISNHLYFYWYRQILGQKVEFLVSFYNNEISEKSEIFDDQFSVERPDGSNFTLKIRSTKLEDSAMYFCASSGSATDTQYFGPGTRLTVL.

V gene TRBV7-3 combines with J gene TRBJ2-1; a possible D gene is TRBD1 (6 bases). Germline V gives CDR1 SGHTA, CDR2 FQGTGA. The CDR3 contains 15 residues. Trimming stripped 3 bases from V and 4 bases from J, with 13 bases between. The CDR3, as DNA: TGTGCCAGCAGCTTTACCGGGACACAATACAATGAGCAGTTCTTC. As protein: CASSFTGTQYNEQFF.

This clone was recorded a few times. CDR3 protein: CASRLQGTTNYGYTF. CDR3 coding DNA: TGTGCCAGCAGGCTACAGGGGACCACTAACTATGGCTACACCTTC. The chain recombines TRBV28 with TRBJ1-2; the match to TRBD1 covers 7 bases. The CDR3 spans 15 residues. Germline values: CDR1 MDHEN, CDR2 SYDVKM. Trimming at V came to 6 bases and at J to 0 bases, leaving 7 bases not matched to a gene.

The chain has TRBV7-9 and TRBJ1-1; D gene uncertain. Germline V CDR1 and CDR2: SEHNR, FQNEAQ (reference sequence). The V and J ends lost 1 base and 7 bases respectively, with 4 bases between them. This CDR3 has 11 residues. CDR3 sequence: CASSLGGEAFF. In nucleotides, the CDR3 is TGTGCCAGCAGCTTAGGGGGTGAAGCTTTCTTT. Based on the CDR3 plus reference TRBV7-9 and TRBJ1-1, the full variable domain is DTGVSQNPRHKITKRGQNVTFRCDPISEHNRLYWYRQTLGQGPEFLTYFQNEAQLEKSRLLSDRFSAERPKGSFSTLEIQRTEQGDSAMYLCASSLGGEAFFGQGTRLTVV.

The chain joins TRBV4-1 to TRBJ1-1, with no clear D. CDR3 length equals 15 residues. Per germline, CDR1 MGHRA and CDR2 YSYEKL. V shed 3 bases and J shed 0 bases, with 11 bases lying between them. This CDR3 reads CASSHLGSMNTEAFF. CDR3 sequence (DNA): TGCGCCAGCAGCCACCTGGGCAGTATGAACACTGAAGCTTTCTTT.

This sequence joins TRBV5-6 and TRBJ1-3; TRBD1 agrees at 7 bases. J was trimmed by 0 bases and V by 6 bases; bases with no gene match: 12. CDR1 and CDR2 from the germline V gene are SGHDT and YYEEEE. This CDR3 is built from 17 residues. CDR3 region: CASTFTGAGISGNTIYF. The CDR3 DNA reads TGTGCCAGCACCTTTACAGGGGCCGGTATCTCTGGAAACACCATATATTTT. The entire variable domain, with the rest obtained from reference TRBV5-6 and TRBJ1-3, is as follows: DAGVTQSPTHLIKTRGQQVTLRCSPKSGHDTVSWYQQALGQGPQFIFQYYEEEERQRGNFPDRFSGHQFPNYSSELNVNALLLGDSALYLCASTFTGAGISGNTIYFGEGSWLTVV.

V is TRBV4-3 and J is TRBJ2-1, with 9 nucleotides matching TRBD2. There are 15 residues in the CDR3. The V and J ends lost 0 bases and 8 bases, in that order; junction bases with no gene match: 5. Germline CDR1 and CDR2: LGHNA and YSLEER. The CDR3 DNA reads TGCGCCAGCAGCCAAGATGCGGGAGGGCCCTATGAGCAGTTCTTC. This translates into CASSQDAGGPYEQFF.

This rearrangement joins TRBV19 to TRBJ1-2; D perhaps matches TRBD1 (5 bases). Trimming cost V 5 bases and J 3 bases, with 13 bases left between them. In germline, CDR1 is LNHDA, CDR2 SQIVND (reference sequence). The CDR3 sequence is 14 residues long. CDR3 region: CASSLPGPDYGYTF. In DNA, the CDR3 is TGTGCCAGTAGTCTACCGGGACCGGACTATGGCTACACCTTC.

Details on this clone: Other DNA variants within this sample encode the same CDR3. J is TRBJ1-1 and V is TRBV19, with D unclear. This CDR3 has 12 amino acids. Germline CDR1 reads LNHDA; CDR2 reads SQIVND (reference sequence). With 9 bases removed from V and 0 bases from J, the gap between germline ends came to 8 bases. The CDR3: CASSQVNTEAFF. The DNA of the CDR3 is TGTGCCAGCAGCCAAGTGAACACTGAAGCTTTCTTT.

CDR3 residues: CASSSYWTSGRLAGDEQFF. In DNA form, the CDR3 reads TGTGCCAGTAGTAGCTACTGGACTAGCGGGAGACTTGCAGGGGATGAGCAGTTCTTC. V is TRBV19 and J is TRBJ2-1; 13 bases match TRBD2. The germline V gene has CDR1 LNHDA and CDR2 SQIVND (reference sequence). The CDR3 contains 19 residues. J was trimmed by 8 bases and V by 4 bases; bases with no gene match: 17.

The chain couples TRBV4-1 to TRBJ2-1; weak D call: TRBD1 (5 bases). The CDR3 consists of 13 residues. Per germline, CDR1 MGHRA and CDR2 YSYEKL. The V end was cut by 2 bases, the J end by 8 bases, with 10 bases between. The CDR3 coding sequence is TGCGCCAGCAGCCAACCCTTAGGGGATGAGCAGTTCTTC. Translated: CASSQPLGDEQFF.

CDR3 DNA: TGTGCCAGCAGTTACGGGAGGACTGAGCAGTTCTTC. This encodes CASSYGRTEQFF. The J gene is TRBJ2-1, the V gene TRBV6-5, with D perhaps TRBD2 (6 bases). The germline gives CDR1 MNHEY, CDR2 SVGAGI. V was clipped by 2 bases and J by 9 bases, with 8 bases between them. The length of the CDR3 is 12 residues.

V is TRBV6-5 and J is TRBJ1-1, with a possible D match to TRBD1 (6 bases). Trimming stripped 2 bases from V and 6 bases from J, with 13 bases between. This CDR3 has 14 residues. Germline CDR1 MNHEY, CDR2 SVGAGI. The CDR3 spells CASSYGGGNSEAFF. The CDR3 nucleotides read TGTGCCAGCAGTTACGGAGGGGGGAATTCTGAAGCTTTCTTT.

The chain couples TRBV5-1 to TRBJ2-7; either TRBD1 or TRBD2 may fit D (5 bases each). V was shortened by 0 bases and J by 3 bases, with 16 bases between the two germline ends. CDR3 length equals 16 residues. Germline V CDR1 and CDR2: SGHRS, YFSETQ. In nucleotides, the CDR3 is TGCGCCAGCAGCTTGGGTTATGGGACGTCCATCTACGAGCAGTACGTC. This translates into CASSLGYGTSIYEQYV.

The rearrangement uses TRBV7-9 and TRBJ1-1, with D possibly TRBD1 on 5 matching bases. Germline loops: CDR1 SEHNR, CDR2 FQNEAQ (reference sequence). The CDR3 is 17 residues long. Trimming pared 1 base from V and 1 base from J, leaving 16 bases between. CDR3 sequence (DNA): TGTGCCAGCAGCTTAGTGTCGGCAGGGTGGGAGAACACTGAAGCTTTCTTT. Its protein product is CASSLVSAGWENTEAFF.

This chain links TRBV5-5 with TRBJ2-2; D unresolved. V was pared by 5 bases and J by 0 bases, with 8 bases between. The CDR3 is 14 residues long. Germline CDR1 is SGHKS and CDR2 is YYEKEE (reference sequence). In DNA form, the CDR3 reads TGTGCCAGCAGTTATACCCCGAACACCGGGGAGCTGTTTTTT. This encodes CASSYTPNTGELFF. Full variable domain (remainder filled in from reference TRBV5-5 and TRBJ2-2): DAGVTQSPTHLIKTRGQQVTLRCSPISGHKSVSWYQQVLGQGPQFIFQYYEKEERGRGNFPDRFSARQFPNYSSELNVNALLLGDSALYLCASSYTPNTGELFFGEGSRLTVL.